The T cell receptor (beta chain) described here comes from a study of cytomegalovirus exposure and HLA in healthy donors. Study-level results: Most TCRs appeared rarely, but some public TCRs recurred in many donors.

Primers for the PCR totalled 60 Vbeta and 13 Jbeta. The repertoire was sequenced with immunoSEQ multiplex PCR; TCRdb's copy has only in-frame clones and lacks some. In the table there are 150,000 to 200,000 clones, approximately 85% of which are singletons. In the case of this clone: Its antigen is undetermined.

The CDR3 length is 16 residues. Trimming stripped 6 bases from V and 3 bases from J, with 18 bases between. The germline V gene encodes CDR1 MNHNY and CDR2 SVGAGI (reference sequence). V usage is TRBV6-6 and J usage is TRBJ1-5, with D tentatively TRBD1 (6 bases). The specimen was PBMCs. This TCR derives from a man younger than 30 in good health and CMV-seropositive. The CDR3 is CASSRPRDKINQPQHF. In DNA form, the CDR3 reads TGTGCCAGCAGCCGCCCACGGGACAAGATCAATCAGCCCCAGCATTTT.